The rows below give T cell receptor beta chains drawn from one sample of a study of response to subunit inactivated influenza vaccine. From the RT-PCR reads, TCRdb called clonotypes with MiXCR, one entry per CDR3 protein. The profile shows 500,000 to 600,000 distinct CDR3 sequences, around 15% of them singletons. The sequencing used PBMCs from blood, collected 11 to 12 days after vaccination. These receptors all come from a man in his fifties or sixties who received an inactivated influenza vaccine. Both conserved end residues are trimmed from each CDR3. Size values are once, few and many counts, or a class for expanded clones, and some rows have none.

abundance	v_gene	CDR3aa
few	TRBV5-6	ASSFSRVNIQY
NA	TRBV3-1	ASSPPGLPNTGELF
NA	TRBV7-2	ASSLGRDPQQF
NA	TRBV19	ASRYLAGAVGELF
NA	TRBV9	ASSDSPADTQY
few	TRBV28	ASSHRLRVYEQY
few	TRBV20-1	SARARGVNSPLH
few	TRBV5-1	ASSRGSQTNTEAF
many	TRBV7-9	ASRGLGPNNEQF
NA	TRBV5-6	ASSSGQGIGYGYT
many	TRBV14	ASSQGPTGYT
NA	TRBV12-3/TRBV12-4	ASSLSSGWNQPQH
NA	TRBV10-3	AISELPGQGYGYT
NA	TRBV6-2/TRBV6-3	ASWSGGEQF
NA	TRBV19	ASSDTRNQPQH
few	TRBV7-9	ASSLVLRTEAF
NA	TRBV5-6	ASSWTGTSPYEQY
few	TRBV2	ASSNKGVDANQPQH
NA	TRBV29-1	SVLEDGRTDTQY
NA	TRBV5-6	ASSLVWGGDTQY
many	TRBV7-2	ASSLTGGAWDNEQF
many	TRBV29-1	SVELGPYEQY
NA	TRBV5-1	ASSLEGGSNEKLF
few	TRBV20-1	SARDWNGRAEGDTQY
NA	TRBV7-2	ASSLMGGAETQY
NA	TRBV7-9	ASSTNLAGQETQY
NA	TRBV6-2/TRBV6-3	ASRSTGALAHEQY
NA	TRBV7-2	ASSLVGRVYEQY
NA	TRBV7-9	ASSNNRLAAYDEQF
NA	TRBV6-2/TRBV6-3	ASSYSGQGPPQPQH
NA	TRBV12-3/TRBV12-4	ASSSPERGETQY
few	TRBV6-2/TRBV6-3	ASSYLWDILSSGANVLT
few	TRBV20-1	SPDYSHLEEQF
NA	TRBV4-2	ASSPATYLSGANVLT
NA	TRBV29-1	SVEDLAGGNEQF
many	TRBV11-2	ASSLAYTSGSHEQY
few	TRBV11-1	ASSLAPGTGLSTDTQY
NA	TRBV19	ASSNNITGRSGQQY
NA	TRBV10-3	AIIRRIGQGDTQY
NA	TRBV12-3/TRBV12-4	ASSPGTSLSYEQY
few	TRBV20-1	SASTGLETQY
few	TRBV12-3/TRBV12-4	ASSAGGRNEQF
few	TRBV5-1	ASSLAVGAGNTIY
NA	TRBV29-1	SAPLRGVNTEAF
NA	TRBV3-1	ASSQAARTGELF
NA	TRBV4-2	ASSQGGQGIQPQH
NA	TRBV7-3	ASSQLAGGAGELF
NA	TRBV3-1	ASSQASGSGYEQY
NA	TRBV7-8	ASRPRTISNEKLF
few	TRBV5-1	ASTPEGRGRNEQY
NA	TRBV4-1	ASSQDRPSGEVAKNIQY
NA	TRBV7-8	ASSLRFRV
many	TRBV5-1	ASSGGTGYT
NA	TRBV20-1	SAPAASSPRVLT
few	TRBV12-3/TRBV12-4	ASNIGQGTWNEQF
few	TRBV18	ASSPDLSGSHNEQF
NA	TRBV6-2/TRBV6-3	ASSYSPVRITDTQY